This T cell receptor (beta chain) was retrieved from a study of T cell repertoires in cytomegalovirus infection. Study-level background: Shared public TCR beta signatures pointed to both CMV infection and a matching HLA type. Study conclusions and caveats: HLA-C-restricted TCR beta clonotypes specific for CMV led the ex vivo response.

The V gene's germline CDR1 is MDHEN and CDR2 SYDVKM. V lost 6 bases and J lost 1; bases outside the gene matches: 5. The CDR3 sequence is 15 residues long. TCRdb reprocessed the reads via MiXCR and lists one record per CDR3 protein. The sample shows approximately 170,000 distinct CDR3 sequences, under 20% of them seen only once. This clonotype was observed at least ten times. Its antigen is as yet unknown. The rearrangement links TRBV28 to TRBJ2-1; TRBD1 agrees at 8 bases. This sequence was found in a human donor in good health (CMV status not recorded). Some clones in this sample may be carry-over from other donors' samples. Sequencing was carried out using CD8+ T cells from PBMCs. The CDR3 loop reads CASRRNRGSYNEQFF. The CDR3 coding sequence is TGTGCCAGCAGACGGAACAGGGGGTCCTACAATGAGCAGTTCTTC.